This T cell receptor beta chain was captured by sequencing in a study of blood T cell repertoires in COVID-19. Study-level information: Material from acute and convalescent COVID-19 was sourced from the United States, Italy and Spain. Nucleic acid was either cDNA or gDNA, and it came from T cells, B-cell-depleted T cells, or PBMCs.

In the original workflow: From reference gene primer amplification, estimates of nucleated cell counts were derived. The method was immunoSEQ multiplex PCR; TCRdb's version includes in-frame clones alone and lacks a portion of them. That table furnishes V, J and clone size, whereas the DNA furnished D and trimming. The sample includes over 90,000 clones, under 90% of them seen just once. Germline V CDR1 and CDR2: KGHDR, SFDVKD. The CDR3 length is 12 residues. Trimming took 9 bases from V and 5 from J, leaving 12 bases between them. Sequencing was performed on peripheral blood. The origin of this receptor is a woman between 65 and 79 years old with acute or convalescent COVID-19. The rearrangement links TRBV24-1 to TRBJ1-2, with no clear D. The CDR3 is CATSEAPYGYTF. Written as DNA, the CDR3 is TGTGCCACCTCAGAGGCCCCTTATGGCTACACCTTC.